The 16 T cell receptor beta chains in this list originate from one sample, sequenced in a study of Ad26.COV2.S vaccination and SARS-CoV-2 variants. The treatment denotes: roughly 19 received Ad26.COV2.S at low or high dose, single or two shots; about 5 received placebo; per-sample allocation not given. Day 63 after the first vaccine or placebo injection was the time point for sampling. Clones were sequenced by immunoSEQ multiplex PCR, and TCRdb holds only the in-frame ones, with some missing. The repertoire consists of 400,000 to 500,000 clones, with 89% occurring once and the leading ten covering about 2.4%. The material sequenced was peripheral blood, taken in a trial of Ad26.COV2.S vaccine versus placebo. The source of these receptors is a person between 18 and 59 years old who received the Ad26.COV2.S COVID-19 vaccine or a placebo.

This clone was counted only a few times. This sequence joins TRBV5-4 and TRBJ1-2; D gene uncertain. This CDR3 contains 12 residues. Trimming took 0 bases from V and 5 from J, leaving 5 bases between them. CDR1 SGHNT and CDR2 YYREEE come from the germline V gene (reference sequence). The CDR3, as DNA: TGTGCCAGCAGCTTGGTTGGATATGGCTACACCTTC. Amino acid sequence: CASSLVGYGYTF. The full variable domain, rest sourced from reference TRBV5-4 and TRBJ1-2, is ETGVTQSPTHLIKTRGQQVTLRCSSQSGHNTVSWYQQALGQGPQFIFQYYREEENGRGNFPPRFSGLQFPNYSSELNVNALELDDSALYLCASSLVGYGYTFGSGTRLTVV.

The gene calls are TRBV4-2 and TRBJ2-5; 9 bases match TRBD1. V shed 4 bases and J 0 bases; nucleotides not matched to a gene: 12. The CDR3 extends over 18 amino acids. The germline CDR1 and CDR2 sequences are LGHNA and YNFKEQ. CDR3 coding DNA: TGTGCCAGCAGCCCGTACGGGTCGGACAGGGGCGACCAAGAGACCCAGTACTTC. Protein sequence: CASSPYGSDRGDQETQYF.

The rearrangement joins TRBV6-6 to TRBJ1-1; D is unclear. The CDR3 loop spans 14 amino acids. Germline V CDR1 and CDR2: MNHNY, SVGAGI (reference sequence). Between the trimmed V and J ends, which lost 2 bases and 4 bases, there was a span of 11 bases. CDR3 protein: CASSYTPFFTEAFF. CDR3 sequence (DNA): TGTGCCAGCAGTTACACCCCCTTTTTCACTGAAGCTTTCTTT.

V is TRBV18 and J is TRBJ2-5, with D perhaps matching TRBD1 (7 bases). V shed 2 bases and J shed 2 bases, with 9 bases lying between them. The CDR3 sequence is 14 residues long. Germline V gene data show CDR1 as KGHSH and CDR2 as LQKENI. CDR3 nucleotide sequence: TGTGCCAGCTCACCAGCGGGACAGCAAGAGACCCAGTACTTC. It codes for CASSPAGQQETQYF.

This clone has only a few counts. The chain couples TRBV18 to TRBJ1-2; 9 nucleotides match TRBD1. Germline-derived CDR1 and CDR2 are KGHSH and LQKENI. V lost 3 bases, J lost 7 bases, and 6 bases stayed unmatched. The CDR3 has 14 amino acids. CDR3 bases: TGTGCCAGCTCACCTCGGACAGGGGCGGGTGGCTACACCTTC. Translation gives CASSPRTGAGGYTF.

CDR3 bases: TGTGCCAGCTCACCACTGGCAGGCTCGGACTATGGCTACACCTTC. Translating it yields CASSPLAGSDYGYTF. The gene calls are TRBV18 and TRBJ1-2; the D is unclear. Germline assignment: CDR1 KGHSH and CDR2 LQKENI. V dropped 1 base and J dropped 3 bases, with 12 bases sitting between them. CDR3 size: 15 residues. The full variable domain, rest sourced from reference TRBV18 and TRBJ1-2, is NAGVMQNPRHLVRRRGQEARLRCSPMKGHSHVYWYRQLPEEGLKFMVYLQKENIIDESGMPKERFSAEFPKEGPSILRIQQVVRGDSAAYFCASSPLAGSDYGYTFGSGTRLTVV.

CDR3: CASSPSPGVEDEQFF. CDR3 DNA sequence: TGTGCCAGCAGCCCCAGCCCCGGGGTCGAGGATGAGCAGTTCTTC. The gene calls are TRBV7-6 and TRBJ2-1; a weak D match, TRBD2 (5 bases). The V gene lost 5 bases and the J gene lost 8 bases, with 19 bases spanning the gap. CDR1 is SGHVS, CDR2 FNYEAQ, per germline. The CDR3 extends over 15 amino acids.

The gene calls are TRBV9 and TRBJ2-2, with D uncertain. The CDR3 has 13 amino acids. The V gene lost 1 base and the J gene lost 6 bases, with 7 bases spanning the gap. Germline V gene lookup returns CDR1 SGDLS and CDR2 YYNGEE. The CDR3 reads CASSVSWAGELFF. The CDR3 region has the DNA TGTGCCAGCAGCGTATCGTGGGCCGGGGAGCTGTTTTTT.

This clone has just one count. This chain joins TRBV7-8 and TRBJ2-7; the match to TRBD1 covers 9 bases. The ends lost 5 bases at V and 10 bases at J; junction bases unmatched: 3. This CDR3 is built from 11 residues. CDR1 SGHVS and CDR2 FQNEAQ come from the germline V gene. CDR3 DNA: TGTGCCAGCAGCCCGGACAGGGGACAGTACGTC. It is translated as CASSPDRGQYV.

The chain's CDR3 is CASSLPGGGELFF. The CDR3 bases are TGCGCCAGCAGCTTGCCGGGTGGCGGGGAGCTGTTTTTT. The chain employs TRBV5-1 and TRBJ2-2; D not certain. With 1 base removed from V and 7 bases from J, the gap between germline ends came to 8 bases. This CDR3 is 13 amino acids long. Germline assignment: CDR1 SGHRS and CDR2 YFSETQ.

V usage is TRBV7-9 and J usage is TRBJ2-3; D not resolved. CDR3 length: 15 residues. V was cut by 5 bases and J by 6 bases, with 18 bases left in between. Germline loops: CDR1 SEHNR, CDR2 FQNEAQ (reference sequence). DNA for the CDR3: TGTGCCAGCAGCCTGGCCCGGTTGGCTCAGGATACGCAGTATTTT. It codes for CASSLARLAQDTQYF.

The chain carries TRBV7-8 and TRBJ1-5; D uncertain. Germline lookup yields CDR1 SGHVS and CDR2 FQNEAQ. V was trimmed by 0 bases and J by 7 bases, leaving 16 bases between them. The CDR3 totals 16 residues. Here the CDR3 reads CASSLALGVVGQPQHF. The CDR3 DNA follows: TGTGCCAGCAGCTTAGCGCTGGGAGTCGTCGGGCAGCCCCAGCATTTT.

This chain links TRBV2 with TRBJ2-5; D might be TRBD2 (6 bases). Trimming took 4 bases from V and 4 from J, leaving 19 bases between them. Germline V gene data show CDR1 as SNHLY and CDR2 as FYNNEI. This CDR3 is built from 16 residues. CDR3 sequence (DNA): TGTGCCAGCAGTGGCCGGGTGCTGGGGGGACGAGAGACCCAGTACTTC. As protein: CASSGRVLGGRETQYF.

Concerning this clone: At one end, the junction sequence differs from germline, possibly due to a read error. The chain links TRBV6-1 to TRBJ1-6; D is uncertain. CDR1 and CDR2 (germline): MNHNS, SASEGT. This CDR3 spans 13 amino acids. Here the CDR3 DNA reads TGTGCCAGCAGTGAAGGGGCTTGGACTGACTGGGGCTTT. Protein product: CASSEGAWTDWGF.

In its sample, this clone was seen once. Distinct nucleotide sequences in the sample also encode this CDR3. V usage is TRBV5-1 and J usage is TRBJ2-1; 8 nucleotides match TRBD1. Trimming at V came to 3 bases and at J to 5 bases, leaving 4 bases not matched to a gene. This CDR3 has 14 amino acids. Germline V gene data show CDR1 as SGHRS and CDR2 as YFSETQ. In nucleotides, the CDR3 is TGCGCCAGCAGCTCCCAGGGGGCACACAATGAGCAGTTCTTC. This encodes CASSSQGAHNEQFF.

The chain couples TRBV21-1 to TRBJ2-1; the D call in the table, TRBD2, was not verified against the DNA. TRBV21-1 is given as a pseudogene. The CDR3 consists of 14 residues. In nucleotides, the CDR3 is TGTGCCAGCAGGCGAGCGGGGGGGCTAAATGAGCAGTTCTTC. As protein: CASRRAGGLNEQFF.